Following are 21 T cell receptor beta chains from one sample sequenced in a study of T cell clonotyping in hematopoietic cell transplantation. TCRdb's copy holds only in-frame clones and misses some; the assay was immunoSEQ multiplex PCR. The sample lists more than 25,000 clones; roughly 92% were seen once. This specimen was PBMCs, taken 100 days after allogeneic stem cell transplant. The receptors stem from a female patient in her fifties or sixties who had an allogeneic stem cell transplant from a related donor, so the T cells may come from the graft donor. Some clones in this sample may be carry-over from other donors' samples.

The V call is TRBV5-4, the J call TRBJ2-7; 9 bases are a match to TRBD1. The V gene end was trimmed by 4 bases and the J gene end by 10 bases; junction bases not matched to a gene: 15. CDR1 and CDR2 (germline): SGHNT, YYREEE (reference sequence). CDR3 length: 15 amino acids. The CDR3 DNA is TGTGCCAGCAGCCCTGCGACAGGGGGTGTTACGAGACAGTACTTC. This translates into CASSPATGGVTRQYF.

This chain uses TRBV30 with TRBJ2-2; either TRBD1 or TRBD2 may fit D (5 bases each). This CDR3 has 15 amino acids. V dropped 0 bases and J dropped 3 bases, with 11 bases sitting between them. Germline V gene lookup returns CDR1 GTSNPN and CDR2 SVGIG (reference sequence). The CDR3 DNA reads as TGTGCCTGGAGTGTTGAGGGGTTGGACACCGGGGAGCTGTTTTTT. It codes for CAWSVEGLDTGELFF.

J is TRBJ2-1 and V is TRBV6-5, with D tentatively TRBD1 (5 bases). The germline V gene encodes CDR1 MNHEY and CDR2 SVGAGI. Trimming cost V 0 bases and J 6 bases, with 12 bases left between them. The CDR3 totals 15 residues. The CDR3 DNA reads TGTGCCAGCAGTTACTCTGGCAGGGCAGGCAATGAGCAGTTCTTC. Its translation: CASSYSGRAGNEQFF.

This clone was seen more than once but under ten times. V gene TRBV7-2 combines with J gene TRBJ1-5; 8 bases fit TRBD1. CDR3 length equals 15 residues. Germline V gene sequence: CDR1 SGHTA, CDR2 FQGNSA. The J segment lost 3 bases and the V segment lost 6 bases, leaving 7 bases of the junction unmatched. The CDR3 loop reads CASSSPGQANQPQHF. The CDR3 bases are TGTGCCAGCAGTTCGCCGGGACAGGCCAATCAGCCCCAGCATTTT.

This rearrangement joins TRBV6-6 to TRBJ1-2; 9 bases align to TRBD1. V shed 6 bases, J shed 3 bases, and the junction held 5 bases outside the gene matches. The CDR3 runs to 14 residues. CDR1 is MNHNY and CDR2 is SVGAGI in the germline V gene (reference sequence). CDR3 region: CASSPGTGHYGYTF. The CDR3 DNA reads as TGTGCCAGCAGCCCCGGGACAGGGCACTATGGCTACACCTTC.

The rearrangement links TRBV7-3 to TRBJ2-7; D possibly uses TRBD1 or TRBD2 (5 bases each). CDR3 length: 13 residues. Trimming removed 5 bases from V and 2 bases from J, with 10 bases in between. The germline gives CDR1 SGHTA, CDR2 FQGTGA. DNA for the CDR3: TGTGCCAGCAGCCGGGACCCCGCCTACGAGCAGTACTTC. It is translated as CASSRDPAYEQYF.

The CDR3 loop is CASSLDRHTEAFF. For the CDR3, the DNA is TGTGCCAGCAGCTTGGACAGGCACACTGAAGCTTTCTTT. V gene TRBV5-4 combines with J gene TRBJ1-1, with TRBD1 as a possible D gene (5 bases). This CDR3 spans 13 amino acids. The V gene's germline CDR1 is SGHNT and CDR2 YYREEE (reference sequence). Trimming removed 0 bases at V and 3 bases at J, with 6 bases between. Looking up the rest from reference TRBV5-4 and TRBJ1-1 gives the full variable domain: ETGVTQSPTHLIKTRGQQVTLRCSSQSGHNTVSWYQQALGQGPQFIFQYYREEENGRGNFPPRFSGLQFPNYSSELNVNALELDDSALYLCASSLDRHTEAFFGQGTRLTVV.

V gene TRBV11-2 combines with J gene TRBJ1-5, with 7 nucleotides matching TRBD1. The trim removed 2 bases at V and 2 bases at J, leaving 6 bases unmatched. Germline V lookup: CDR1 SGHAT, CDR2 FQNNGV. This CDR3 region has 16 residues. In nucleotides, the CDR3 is TGTGCCAGCAGCTTACGAGGGGGCATTGGCAATCAGCCCCAGCATTTT. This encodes CASSLRGGIGNQPQHF.

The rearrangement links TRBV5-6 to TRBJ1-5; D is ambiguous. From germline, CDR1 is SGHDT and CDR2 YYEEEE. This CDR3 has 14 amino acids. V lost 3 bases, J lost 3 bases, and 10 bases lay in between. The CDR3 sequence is CASSYGVNNQPQHF. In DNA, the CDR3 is TGTGCCAGCAGCTATGGGGTGAACAATCAGCCCCAGCATTTT.

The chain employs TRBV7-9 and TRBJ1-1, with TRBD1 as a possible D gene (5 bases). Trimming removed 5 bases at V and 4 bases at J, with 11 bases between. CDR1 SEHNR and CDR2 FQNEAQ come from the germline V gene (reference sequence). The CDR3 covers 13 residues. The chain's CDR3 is CASSPGGSTEAFF. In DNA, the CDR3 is TGTGCCAGCAGCCCCGGGGGGAGCACTGAAGCTTTCTTT.

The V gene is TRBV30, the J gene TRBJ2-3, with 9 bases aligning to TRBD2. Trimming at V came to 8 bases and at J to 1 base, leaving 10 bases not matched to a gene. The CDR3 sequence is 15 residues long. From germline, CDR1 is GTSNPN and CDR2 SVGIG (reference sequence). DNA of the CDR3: TGTGCCGGAGGGCCGATAGCGGGGGGCACAGATACGCAGTATTTT. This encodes CAGGPIAGGTDTQYF.

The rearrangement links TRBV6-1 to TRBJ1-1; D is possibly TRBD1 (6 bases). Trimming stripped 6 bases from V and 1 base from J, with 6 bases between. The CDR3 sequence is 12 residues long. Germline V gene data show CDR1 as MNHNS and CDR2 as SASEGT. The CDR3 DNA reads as TGTGCCAGCAGGGACAGGAACACTGAAGCTTTCTTT. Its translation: CASRDRNTEAFF.

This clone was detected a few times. The CDR3 loop is CATQLLRQGRSPLHF. In DNA form, the CDR3 reads TGTGCCACCCAACTACTCCGACAGGGACGGTCACCCCTCCACTTT. The V and J genes are TRBV2 and TRBJ1-6; the match to TRBD1 covers 7 bases. Germline CDR1 reads SNHLY; CDR2 reads FYNNEI. V lost 10 bases to trimming and J lost 10 bases; unmatched junction nucleotides: 16. The CDR3 length is 15 residues.

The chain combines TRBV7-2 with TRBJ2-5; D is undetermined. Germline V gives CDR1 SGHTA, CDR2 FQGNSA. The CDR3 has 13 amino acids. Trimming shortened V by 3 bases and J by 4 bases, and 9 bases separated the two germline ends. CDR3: CASSFDSRETQYF. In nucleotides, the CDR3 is TGTGCCAGCAGCTTCGATAGCAGAGAGACCCAGTACTTC.

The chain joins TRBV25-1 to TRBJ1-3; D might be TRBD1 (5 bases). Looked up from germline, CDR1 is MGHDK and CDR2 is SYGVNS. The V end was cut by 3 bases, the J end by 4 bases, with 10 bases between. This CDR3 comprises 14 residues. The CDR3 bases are TGTGCCAGCAGTGAGTCAGGGAGCGGAAACACCATATATTTT. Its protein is CASSESGSGNTIYF.

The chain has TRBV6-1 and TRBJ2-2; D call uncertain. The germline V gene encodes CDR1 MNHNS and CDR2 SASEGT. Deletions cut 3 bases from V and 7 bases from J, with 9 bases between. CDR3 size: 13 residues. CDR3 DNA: TGTGCCAGCAGTGATTGGGCGATCGGGGAGCTGTTTTTT. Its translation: CASSDWAIGELFF.

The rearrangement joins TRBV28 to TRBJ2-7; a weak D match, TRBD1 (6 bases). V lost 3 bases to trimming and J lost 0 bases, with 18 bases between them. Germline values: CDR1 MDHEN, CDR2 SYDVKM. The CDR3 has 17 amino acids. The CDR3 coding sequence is TGTGCCAGCAGTTTTTTTCTGGGGGACACGACCTCCTACGAGCAGTACTTC. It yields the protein CASSFFLGDTTSYEQYF.

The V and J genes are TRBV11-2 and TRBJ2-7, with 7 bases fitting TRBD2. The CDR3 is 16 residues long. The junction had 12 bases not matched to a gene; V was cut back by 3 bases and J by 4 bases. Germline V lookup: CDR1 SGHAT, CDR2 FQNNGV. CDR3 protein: CASSFLGPSGGYEQYF. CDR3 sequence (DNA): TGTGCCAGCAGCTTCCTTGGGCCTAGCGGTGGTTACGAGCAGTACTTC.

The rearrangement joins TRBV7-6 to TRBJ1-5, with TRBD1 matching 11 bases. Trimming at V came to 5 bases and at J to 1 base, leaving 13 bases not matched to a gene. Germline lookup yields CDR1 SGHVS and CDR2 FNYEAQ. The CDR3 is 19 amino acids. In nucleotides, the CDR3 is TGTGCCAGCAGCGCCGGACAGGGGGCGAGCCTGGGGAGCAATCAGCCCCAGCATTTT. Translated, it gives CASSAGQGASLGSNQPQHF.

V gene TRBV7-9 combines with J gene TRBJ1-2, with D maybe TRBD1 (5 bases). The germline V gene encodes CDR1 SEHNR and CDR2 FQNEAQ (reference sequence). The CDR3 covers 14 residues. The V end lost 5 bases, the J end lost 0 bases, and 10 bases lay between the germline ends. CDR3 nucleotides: TGTGCCAGCAGCCGGGACGGCGCTAACTATGGCTACACCTTC. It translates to CASSRDGANYGYTF.

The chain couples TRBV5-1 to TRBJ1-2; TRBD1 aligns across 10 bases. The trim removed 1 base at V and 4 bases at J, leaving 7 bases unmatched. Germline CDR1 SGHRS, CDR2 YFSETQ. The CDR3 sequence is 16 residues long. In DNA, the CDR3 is TGCGCCAGCAGCTTGATCCCCGGACAGGGGGGCTATGGCTACACCTTC. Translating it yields CASSLIPGQGGYGYTF.